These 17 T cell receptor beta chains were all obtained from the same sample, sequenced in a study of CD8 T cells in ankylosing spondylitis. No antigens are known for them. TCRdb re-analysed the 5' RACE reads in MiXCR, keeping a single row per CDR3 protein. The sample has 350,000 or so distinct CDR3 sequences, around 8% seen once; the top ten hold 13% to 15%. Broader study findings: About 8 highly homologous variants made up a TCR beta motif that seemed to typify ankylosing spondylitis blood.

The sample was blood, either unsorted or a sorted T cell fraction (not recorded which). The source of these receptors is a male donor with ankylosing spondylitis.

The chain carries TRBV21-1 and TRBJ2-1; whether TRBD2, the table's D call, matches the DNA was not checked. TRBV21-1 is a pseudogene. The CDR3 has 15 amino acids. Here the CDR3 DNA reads TGTGCCAGCAGCTTGCGGGGGGGGAAGGCTATTGAGCAGTTCTTC. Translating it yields CASSLRGGKAIEQFF.

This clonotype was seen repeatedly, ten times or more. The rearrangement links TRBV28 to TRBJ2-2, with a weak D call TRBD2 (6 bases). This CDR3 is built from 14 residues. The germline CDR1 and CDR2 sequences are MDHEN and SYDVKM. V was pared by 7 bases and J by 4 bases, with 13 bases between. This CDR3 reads CASTAGRSTGELFF. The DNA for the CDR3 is TGTGCCAGCACTGCAGGGAGGAGCACCGGGGAGCTGTTTTTT.

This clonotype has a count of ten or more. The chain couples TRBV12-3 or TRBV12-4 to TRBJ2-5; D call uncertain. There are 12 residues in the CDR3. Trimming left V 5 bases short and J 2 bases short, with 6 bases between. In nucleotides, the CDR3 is TGTGCCAGCAGTGGGGATCAAGAGACCCAGTACTTC. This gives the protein CASSGDQETQYF.

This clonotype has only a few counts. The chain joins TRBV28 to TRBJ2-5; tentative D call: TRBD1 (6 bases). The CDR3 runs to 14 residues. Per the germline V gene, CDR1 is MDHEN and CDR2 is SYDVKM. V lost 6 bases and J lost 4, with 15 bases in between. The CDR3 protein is CASRKPGHGETQYF. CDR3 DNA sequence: TGTGCCAGCAGAAAACCGGGACACGGAGAGACCCAGTACTTC.

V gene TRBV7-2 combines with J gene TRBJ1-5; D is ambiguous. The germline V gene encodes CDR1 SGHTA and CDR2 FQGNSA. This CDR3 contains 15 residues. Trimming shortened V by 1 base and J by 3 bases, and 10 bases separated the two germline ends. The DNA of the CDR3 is TGTGCCAGCAGCTTAGGGCGTCAGATCAATCAGCCCCAGCATTTT. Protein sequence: CASSLGRQINQPQHF. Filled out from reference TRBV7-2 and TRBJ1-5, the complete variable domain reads GAGVSQSPSNKVTEKGKDVELRCDPISGHTALYWYRQSLGQGLEFLIYFQGNSAPDKSGLPSDRFSAERTGGSVSTLTIQRTQQEDSAVYLCASSLGRQINQPQHFGDGTRLSIL.

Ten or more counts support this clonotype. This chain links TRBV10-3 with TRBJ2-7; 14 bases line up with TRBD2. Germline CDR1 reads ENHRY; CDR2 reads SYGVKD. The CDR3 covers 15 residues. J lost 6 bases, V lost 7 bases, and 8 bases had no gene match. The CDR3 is CAITGTSGSPSEQYF. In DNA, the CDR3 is TGTGCCATCACCGGGACTAGCGGGAGCCCCTCCGAGCAGTACTTC.

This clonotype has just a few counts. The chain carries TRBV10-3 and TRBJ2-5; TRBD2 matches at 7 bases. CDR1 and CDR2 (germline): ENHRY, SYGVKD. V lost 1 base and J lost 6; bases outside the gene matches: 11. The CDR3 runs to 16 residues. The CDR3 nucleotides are TGTGCCATCAGTGAGTACGGGGCGGGAGCGGTGAAGACCCAGTACTTC. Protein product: CAISEYGAGAVKTQYF.

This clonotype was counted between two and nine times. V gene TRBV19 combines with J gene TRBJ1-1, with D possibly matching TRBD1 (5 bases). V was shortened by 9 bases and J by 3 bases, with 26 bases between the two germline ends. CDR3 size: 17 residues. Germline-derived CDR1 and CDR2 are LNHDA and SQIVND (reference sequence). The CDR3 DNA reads TGTGCCAGCATCCCGAAAAGGGACCCCGGGGGGTACACTGAAGCTTTCTTT. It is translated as CASIPKRDPGGYTEAFF.

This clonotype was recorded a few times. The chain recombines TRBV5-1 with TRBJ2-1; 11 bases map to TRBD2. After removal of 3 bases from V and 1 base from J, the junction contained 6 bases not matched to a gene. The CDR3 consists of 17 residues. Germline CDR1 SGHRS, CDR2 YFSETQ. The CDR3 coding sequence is TGCGCCAGCAGCTCAGACTTAGCGGGAGGGTCCTACAATGAGCAGTTCTTC. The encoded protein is CASSSDLAGGSYNEQFF.

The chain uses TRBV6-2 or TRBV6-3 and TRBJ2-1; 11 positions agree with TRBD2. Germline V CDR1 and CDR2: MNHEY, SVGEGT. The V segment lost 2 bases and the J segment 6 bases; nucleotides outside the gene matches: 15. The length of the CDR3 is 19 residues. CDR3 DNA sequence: TGTGCCAGCAGTTACCGAGGGACTAGCGGTTCTCCCACAGGCAATGAGCAGTTCTTC. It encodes CASSYRGTSGSPTGNEQFF.

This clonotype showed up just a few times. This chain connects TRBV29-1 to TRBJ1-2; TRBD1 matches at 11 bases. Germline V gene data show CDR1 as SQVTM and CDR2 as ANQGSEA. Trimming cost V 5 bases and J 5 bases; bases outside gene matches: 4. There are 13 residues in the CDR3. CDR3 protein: CSVWTGGGYGYTF. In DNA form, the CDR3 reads TGCAGCGTTTGGACAGGGGGCGGTTATGGCTACACCTTC.

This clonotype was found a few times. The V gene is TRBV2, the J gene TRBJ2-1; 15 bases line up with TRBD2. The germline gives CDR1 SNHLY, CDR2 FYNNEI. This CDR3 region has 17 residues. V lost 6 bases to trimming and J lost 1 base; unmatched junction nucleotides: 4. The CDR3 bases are TGTGCCAGCAGCGGACTAGCGGGAGGGCCGTCCTACAATGAGCAGTTCTTC. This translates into CASSGLAGGPSYNEQFF.

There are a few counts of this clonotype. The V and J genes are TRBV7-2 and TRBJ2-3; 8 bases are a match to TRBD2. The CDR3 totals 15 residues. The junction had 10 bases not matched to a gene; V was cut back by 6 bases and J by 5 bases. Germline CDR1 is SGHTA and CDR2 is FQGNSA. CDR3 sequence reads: CASSSSSGPGDTQYF. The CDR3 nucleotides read TGTGCCAGCAGTTCATCTAGCGGGCCCGGAGATACGCAGTATTTT. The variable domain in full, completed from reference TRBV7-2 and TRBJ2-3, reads GAGVSQSPSNKVTEKGKDVELRCDPISGHTALYWYRQSLGQGLEFLIYFQGNSAPDKSGLPSDRFSAERTGGSVSTLTIQRTQQEDSAVYLCASSSSSGPGDTQYFGPGTRLTVL.

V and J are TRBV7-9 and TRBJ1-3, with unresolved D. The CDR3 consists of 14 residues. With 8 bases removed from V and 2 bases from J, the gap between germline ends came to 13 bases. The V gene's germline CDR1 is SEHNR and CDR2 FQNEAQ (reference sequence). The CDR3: CASGPGFTGNTIYF. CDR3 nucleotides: TGTGCCAGCGGGCCGGGGTTTACTGGAAACACCATATATTTT.

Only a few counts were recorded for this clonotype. The CDR3 sequence: CASSEGRGTYNEQFF. DNA for the CDR3: TGTGCCAGCAGCGAAGGGAGGGGAACATACAATGAGCAGTTCTTC. V is TRBV11-3 and J is TRBJ2-1; 7 bases match TRBD2. V shed 5 bases and J 4 bases; nucleotides not matched to a gene: 8. From germline, CDR1 is SGHNT and CDR2 YENEEA. The CDR3 contains 15 residues.

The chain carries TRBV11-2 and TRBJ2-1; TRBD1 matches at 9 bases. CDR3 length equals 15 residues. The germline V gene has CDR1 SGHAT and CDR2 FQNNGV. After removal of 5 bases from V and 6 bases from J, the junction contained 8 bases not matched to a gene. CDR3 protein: CASSQGTGHRNEQFF. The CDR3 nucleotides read TGTGCCAGCAGCCAAGGGACAGGGCATCGCAATGAGCAGTTCTTC. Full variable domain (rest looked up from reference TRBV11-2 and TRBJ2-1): EAGVAQSPRYKIIEKRQSVAFWCNPISGHATLYWYQQILGQGPKLLIQFQNNGVVDDSQLPKDRFSAERLKGVDSTLKIQPAKLEDSAVYLCASSQGTGHRNEQFFGPGTRLTVL.

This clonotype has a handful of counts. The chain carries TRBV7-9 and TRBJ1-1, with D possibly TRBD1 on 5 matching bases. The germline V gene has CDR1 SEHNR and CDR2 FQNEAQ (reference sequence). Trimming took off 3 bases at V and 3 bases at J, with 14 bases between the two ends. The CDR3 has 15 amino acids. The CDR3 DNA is TGTGCCAGCAGCTTCAGTTCGGGGACCTACACTGAAGCTTTCTTT. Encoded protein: CASSFSSGTYTEAFF.